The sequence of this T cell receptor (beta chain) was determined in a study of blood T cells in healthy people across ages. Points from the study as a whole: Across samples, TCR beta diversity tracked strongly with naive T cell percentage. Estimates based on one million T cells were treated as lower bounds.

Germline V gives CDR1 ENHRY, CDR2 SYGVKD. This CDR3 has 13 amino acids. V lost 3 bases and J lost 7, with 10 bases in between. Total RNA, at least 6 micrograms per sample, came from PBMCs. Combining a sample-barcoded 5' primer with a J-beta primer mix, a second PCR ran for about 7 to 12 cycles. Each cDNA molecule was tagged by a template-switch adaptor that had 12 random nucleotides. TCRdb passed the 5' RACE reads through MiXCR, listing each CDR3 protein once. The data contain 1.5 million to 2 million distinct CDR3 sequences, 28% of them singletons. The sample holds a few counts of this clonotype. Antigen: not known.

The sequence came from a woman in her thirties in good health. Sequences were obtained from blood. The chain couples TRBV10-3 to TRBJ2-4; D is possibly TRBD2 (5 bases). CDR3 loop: CAISDSGDNIQYF. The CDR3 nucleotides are TGTGCCATCAGTGACAGCGGCGACAACATTCAGTACTTC.